The following is a TCR beta chain sequence with its context. Its antigen is as yet unknown. PCR employed 60 Vbeta and 13 Jbeta primers. Profiled with immunoSEQ multiplex PCR; TCRdb holds only in-frame clones, not every one. This sample has tens of thousands of clones, with 65% to 85% found just once. The record originates from a study of cytomegalovirus exposure and HLA in healthy donors. Study-wide results and limits: Common viral pathogens (according to a later analysis) appeared linked to several of the most significant clusters. For most TCR beta V segments, an earlier analysis put the productive rate at about 90% or about 30% of the time. TCR beta sequences numbering more than 15,000 were associated with HLA alleles at 0.05 false discovery rate in a later analysis.

The sequence derives from a man in his 60s in good health and CMV-seropositive. Sequenced material: PBMCs.

This CDR3 reads CASSVGLEPLGREKLFF. The CDR3 DNA follows: TGTGCCAGCAGCGTAGGTCTAGAGCCCCTCGGGAGAGAAAAACTGTTTTTT. This chain connects TRBV9 to TRBJ1-4, with D unclear. Germline V gives CDR1 SGDLS, CDR2 YYNGEE. Trimming took off 0 bases at V and 8 bases at J, with 20 bases between the two ends. The CDR3 is 17 amino acids.